The clone carrying this T cell receptor beta chain appeared many times. The germline gene is not matched at one end of the junction; a read error may be the cause. TCRdb reprocessed the PCR reads via MiXCR. The table includes some 30,000 clones, less than 20% detected once. In germline, CDR1 is MDHEN, CDR2 SYDVKM. This CDR3 has 14 residues. The record originates from a study of metastatic and nonmetastatic thyroid tumors. No treatment had been given to any patient before thyroid surgery. This chain links TRBV28 with TRBJ2-3; D is possibly TRBD2 (5 bases). Sequencing was performed on blood. The TCR was taken from a female donor with papillary thyroid cancer or a benign thyroid nodule (not recorded which). Some clones in this sample may be carry-over from other donors' samples. The CDR3 nucleotides are TGTGCCAGCGGACCAGCGGATAGCAGAGATACGCAGTATTTT. Its protein is CASGPADSRDTQYF.